Below are 13 T cell receptor beta chains sequenced from a single sample in a study of OX40 agonist ivuxolimab in advanced cancers. Here immunoSEQ multiplex PCR was the method, and the copy in TCRdb shows in-frame clones only, minus some. Here the sample spans over 60,000 clones, roughly nine tenths being singletons. The sample here was CD4+ or CD8+ T cells sorted from blood, taken in a trial of the OX40 agonist ivuxolimab. Source of these receptors: an adult with an advanced solid tumor such as melanoma, head and neck, liver or kidney cancer.

The chain has TRBV5-4 and TRBJ2-1; D gene uncertain. The CDR3 runs to 13 residues. Per germline, CDR1 SGHNT and CDR2 YYREEE (reference sequence). V lost 0 bases and J lost 6, with 7 bases in between. The CDR3 loop reads CASSLGGANEQFF. CDR3 coding DNA: TGTGCCAGCAGCTTGGGAGGAGCCAATGAGCAGTTCTTC.

The chain carries TRBV10-3 and TRBJ2-7; D is undetermined. Trimming cost V 6 bases and J 2 bases, with 11 bases left between them. CDR3 length: 13 amino acids. The germline CDR1 and CDR2 sequences are ENHRY and SYGVKD. The chain's CDR3 is CAIREGDPYEQYF. The CDR3 nucleotides are TGTGCCATCAGGGAAGGCGACCCCTACGAGCAGTACTTC.

The chain employs TRBV5-1 and TRBJ2-5; D is unresolved. The germline V gene encodes CDR1 SGHRS and CDR2 YFSETQ. This CDR3 region has 14 residues. Trimming cost V 1 base and J 4 bases, with 11 bases left between them. In DNA form, the CDR3 reads TGCGCCAGCAGCTTGCAGCTGATAAGAGAGACCCAGTACTTC. It translates to CASSLQLIRETQYF.

The CDR3 loop is CASSLIPSGGTQETQYF. The DNA for the CDR3 is TGTGCCAGCAGCTTAATTCCCAGCGGGGGGACTCAGGAGACCCAGTACTTC. This rearrangement joins TRBV7-3 to TRBJ2-5; 9 positions agree with TRBD2. The germline V gene has CDR1 SGHTA and CDR2 FQGTGA. Trimming at V came to 1 base and at J to 5 bases, leaving 11 bases not matched to a gene. CDR3 length equals 17 residues. The entire variable domain, with the rest obtained from reference TRBV7-3 and TRBJ2-5, is as follows: GAGVSQTPSNKVTEKGKYVELRCDPISGHTALYWYRQSLGQGPEFLIYFQGTGAADDSGLPNDRFFAVRPEGSVSTLKIQRTERGDSAVYLCASSLIPSGGTQETQYFGPGTRLLVL.

V is TRBV4-2 and J is TRBJ1-3; unclear D gene. This CDR3 is 14 amino acids long. Germline V gene data show CDR1 as LGHNA and CDR2 as YNFKEQ. Between the trimmed V and J ends, which lost 0 bases and 1 base, there was a span of 4 bases. CDR3 bases: TGTGCCAGCAGCCAAGAGATGTCTGGAAACACCATATATTTT. Amino acids: CASSQEMSGNTIYF.

This chain joins TRBV4-1 and TRBJ2-3; D is ambiguous. The germline gives CDR1 MGHRA, CDR2 YSYEKL. Trimming took off 5 bases at V and 1 base at J, with 22 bases between the two ends. The CDR3 runs to 18 residues. The CDR3 sequence: CASSRAPQRAFGTDTQYF. The DNA of the CDR3 is TGCGCCAGCAGCAGAGCCCCGCAAAGGGCGTTTGGCACAGATACGCAGTATTTT.

The CDR3 reads CASKQAGTDTQYF. The CDR3 region has the DNA TGTGCCAGCAAACAGGCGGGCACAGATACGCAGTATTTT. The chain combines TRBV6-6 with TRBJ2-3, with D possibly matching TRBD1 (5 bases). CDR1 and CDR2 from the germline V gene are MNHNY and SVGAGI (reference sequence). V was shortened by 7 bases and J by 1 base, with 9 bases between the two germline ends. The CDR3 spans 13 residues.

The V call is TRBV11-3, the J call TRBJ2-3, with D unclear. V shed 1 base and J shed 3 bases, with 17 bases lying between them. Looked up from germline, CDR1 is SGHNT and CDR2 is YENEEA. CDR3 length: 17 residues. The CDR3 loop reads CASSLAVLLKFTDTQYF. The CDR3 nucleotides are TGTGCCAGCAGCTTAGCAGTACTCCTAAAATTTACAGATACGCAGTATTTT.

This chain links TRBV7-6 with TRBJ2-6; D is possibly TRBD1 (5 bases). The CDR3 is 15 residues long. The V end was cut by 5 bases, the J end by 4 bases, with 12 bases between. The germline CDR1 and CDR2 sequences are SGHVS and FNYEAQ. The CDR3 region is CASSTGDVGANVLTF. CDR3 DNA: TGTGCCAGCAGCACAGGAGACGTGGGGGCCAACGTCCTGACTTTC. Variable domain in full (rest from reference TRBV7-6 and TRBJ2-6): GAGVSQSPRYKVTKRGQDVALRCDPISGHVSLYWYRQALGQGPEFLTYFNYEAQQDKSGLPNDRFSAERPEGSISTLTIQRTEQRDSAMYRCASSTGDVGANVLTFGAGSRLTVL.

V gene TRBV6-1 combines with J gene TRBJ2-7; D might be TRBD1 (6 bases). This CDR3 spans 13 amino acids. Between the trimmed V and J ends, which lost 4 bases and 2 bases, there was a span of 9 bases. Germline CDR1 is MNHNS and CDR2 is SASEGT. The CDR3 region has the DNA TGTGCCAGCAGTGGTGGACAGACCTACGAGCAGTACTTC. Its translation is CASSGGQTYEQYF.

The chain joins TRBV6-5 to TRBJ1-4; no firm D call. Trimming took 4 bases from V and 5 from J, leaving 11 bases between them. CDR1 is MNHEY, CDR2 SVGAGI, per germline. This CDR3 is 14 amino acids long. CDR3 protein: CASSSSGSNEKLFF. As DNA, the CDR3 is TGTGCCAGCAGTTCGTCGGGGTCCAATGAAAAACTGTTTTTT.

V and J are TRBV13 and TRBJ2-3, with TRBD2 matching 8 bases. The germline V gene encodes CDR1 PRHDT and CDR2 FYEKMQ (reference sequence). The length of the CDR3 is 18 residues. The trim removed 5 bases at V and 0 bases at J, leaving 13 bases unmatched. In nucleotides, the CDR3 is TGTGCCAGCAGCCCGCGTTCTAGCGGGCCGCCTAGCACAGATACGCAGTATTTT. Protein product: CASSPRSSGPPSTDTQYF.

The CDR3 DNA follows: TGTGCCACCAGCAGAGATAGGCCCAGCCTAACTGGGGAGCTGTTTTTT. Its protein product is CATSRDRPSLTGELFF. The chain employs TRBV15 and TRBJ2-2; D call uncertain. The CDR3 consists of 16 residues. The ends were cut back, 0 bases at V and 8 bases at J, with 16 bases in the middle. Germline V lookup: CDR1 LNHNV, CDR2 YYDKDF (reference sequence).